This T cell receptor beta chain was sequenced for a study of OX40 agonist ivuxolimab in advanced cancers. Study-wide context: Subjects had a mean age of about 65 years, with a range of roughly 20 to 79; around 83% were male. Study-wide results and caveats: Patients with a partial response at 0.1-3.0 mg/kg had among the lowest clonal expansion.

Clones were read by immunoSEQ multiplex PCR, and TCRdb kept only the in-frame ones, dropping some. Among just over 35,000 clones listed, roughly 80% were seen once. Germline assignment: CDR1 PRHDT and CDR2 FYEKMQ (reference sequence). Between the trimmed V and J ends, which lost 3 bases and 3 bases, there was a span of 0 bases. The CDR3 sequence is 11 residues long. In the case of this clone: Antigen specificity is unknown.

This clonotype was sampled from an adult with an advanced solid tumor such as melanoma, head and neck, liver or kidney cancer. The chain combines TRBV13 with TRBJ2-1, with D uncertain. The sample here was CD4+ or CD8+ T cells sorted from blood, taken in a trial of the OX40 agonist ivuxolimab. The CDR3 loop is CASSFYNEQFF. Written as DNA, the CDR3 is TGTGCCAGCAGCTTCTACAATGAGCAGTTCTTC.